A single sample gave rise to the 5 T cell receptor beta chains below, sequenced in a study of T cell repertoires in cytomegalovirus infection. TCRdb reprocessed the reads with MiXCR, giving one entry per CDR3 protein. The sample comprises approximately 500,000 distinct CDR3 sequences, 16% of which are singletons, and roughly a quarter rests with the top ten. The sample consisted of CD8+ T cells from PBMCs. All receptors derive from a human donor in good health (CMV status not recorded). Some clones in this sample may be carry-over from other donors' samples.

The table lists this clonotype with many counts. The chain employs TRBV2 and TRBJ2-3; weak D call: TRBD2 (6 bases). V was clipped by 4 bases and J by 1 base, with 15 bases between them. The CDR3 has 16 residues. Germline V gene lookup returns CDR1 SNHLY and CDR2 FYNNEI. The CDR3 DNA is TGTGCCAGCAGTGTCACGGGAGAGAGGCGCACAGATACGCAGTATTTT. Its translation: CASSVTGERRTDTQYF.

This clonotype was found many times. This chain links TRBV7-9 with TRBJ2-5; tentatively, D is TRBD1 (5 bases). CDR1 SEHNR and CDR2 FQNEAQ come from the germline V gene (reference sequence). Between the trimmed V and J ends, which lost 5 bases and 3 bases, there was a span of 19 bases. This CDR3 has 16 amino acids. CDR3: CASSPYPQGTEETQYF. The CDR3 DNA reads TGTGCCAGCAGCCCCTACCCTCAGGGTACGGAAGAGACCCAGTACTTC.

This clonotype appeared many times. The V gene is TRBV7-9, the J gene TRBJ2-7, with 8 bases fitting TRBD1. The CDR3 covers 14 residues. J lost 2 bases, V lost 5 bases, and 5 bases had no gene match. In germline, CDR1 is SEHNR, CDR2 FQNEAQ (reference sequence). CDR3 protein: CASSDGQGTYEQYF. CDR3 nucleotide sequence: TGTGCCAGCAGCGACGGACAGGGCACCTACGAGCAGTACTTC.

At least ten counts were recorded for this clonotype. The chain has TRBV5-5 and TRBJ1-3, with D unresolved. The ends were cut back, 5 bases at V and 2 bases at J, with 14 bases in the middle. CDR1 and CDR2 (germline): SGHKS, YYEKEE (reference sequence). This CDR3 region has 15 residues. The CDR3 DNA follows: TGTGCCAGCAGGCCAGGCGTGGGTCCTGGAAACACCATATATTTT. The encoded protein is CASRPGVGPGNTIYF. The variable domain in full, completed from reference TRBV5-5 and TRBJ1-3, reads DAGVTQSPTHLIKTRGQQVTLRCSPISGHKSVSWYQQVLGQGPQFIFQYYEKEERGRGNFPDRFSARQFPNYSSELNVNALLLGDSALYLCASRPGVGPGNTIYFGEGSWLTVV.

Many counts were recorded for this clonotype. The genes are TRBV6-2 or TRBV6-3 and TRBJ2-1; D ambiguous. The V and J ends lost 7 bases and 9 bases respectively, with 13 bases between them. Per germline, CDR1 MNHEY and CDR2 SVGEGT. The CDR3 has 12 residues. The CDR3 region is CASTGLGGEQFF. DNA of the CDR3: TGTGCCAGCACCGGCCTAGGTGGTGAGCAGTTCTTC.